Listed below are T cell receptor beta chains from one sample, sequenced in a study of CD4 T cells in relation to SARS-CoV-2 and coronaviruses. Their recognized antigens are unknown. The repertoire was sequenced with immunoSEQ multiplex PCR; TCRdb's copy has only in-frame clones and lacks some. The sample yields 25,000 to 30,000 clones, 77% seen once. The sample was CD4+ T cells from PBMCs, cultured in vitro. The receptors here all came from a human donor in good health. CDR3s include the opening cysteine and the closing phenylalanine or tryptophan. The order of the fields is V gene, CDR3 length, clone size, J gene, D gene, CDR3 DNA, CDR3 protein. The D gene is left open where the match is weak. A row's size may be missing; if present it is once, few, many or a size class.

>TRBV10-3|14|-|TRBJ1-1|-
TGTGCCATCAGCCCCCAAAGGGAGGGCCCTGAAGCTTTCTTT
CAISPQREGPEAFF
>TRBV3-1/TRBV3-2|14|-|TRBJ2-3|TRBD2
TGTGCCAGCACCCCAGCGGGACCCACAGATACGCAGTATTTT
CASTPAGPTDTQYF
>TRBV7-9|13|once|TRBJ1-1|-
TGTGCCAGCAGGGGGGACGGGGGGACTGAAGCTTTCTTT
CASRGDGGTEAFF
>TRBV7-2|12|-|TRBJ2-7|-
TGTGCCAGCGGTTTTAGCTCCTACGAGCAGTACTTC
CASGFSSYEQYF
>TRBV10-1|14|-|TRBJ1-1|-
TGCGCCAGCAGTGAGTCTGGGCTAGGGACTGAAGCTTTCTTT
CASSESGLGTEAFF
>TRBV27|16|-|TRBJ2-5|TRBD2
TGTGCCAGCAGTCCGGGTACTAGCGGGCGCCAAGAGACCCAGTACTTC
CASSPGTSGRQETQYF
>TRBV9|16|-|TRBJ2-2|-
TGTGCCAGCAGCGTAGCAGGAGAGTCGAACACCGGGGAGCTGTTTTTT
CASSVAGESNTGELFF
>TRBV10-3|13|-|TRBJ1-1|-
TGTGCCATCAGTGAGTACCGGACGGCAGAAGCTTTCTTT
CAISEYRTAEAFF
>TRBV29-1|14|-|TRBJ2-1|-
TGCAGCGTTGCCGGGAGAAGCTCCTACAATGAGCAGTTCTTC
CSVAGRSSYNEQFF
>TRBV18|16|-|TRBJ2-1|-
TGTGCCAGCTCACCACCGTCGGGCGGCTCCTACAATGAGCAGTTCTTC
CASSPPSGGSYNEQFF
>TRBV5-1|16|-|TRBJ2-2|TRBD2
TGCGCCAGCAGCCCGTTAACGGGGGGGAACACCGGGGAGCTGTTTTTT
CASSPLTGGNTGELFF
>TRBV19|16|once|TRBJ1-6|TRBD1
TGTGCCAGTAGTTCCTTGACGGGGACAGGGGCAGTACCCCTCCACTTT
CASSSLTGTGAVPLHF
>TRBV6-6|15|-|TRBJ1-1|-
TGTGCCAGCGGAGACCCGAGGGACAAGGACACTGAAGCTTTCTTT
CASGDPRDKDTEAFF
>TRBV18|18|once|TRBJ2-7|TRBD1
TGTGCCAGCTCACCCCGTAGACAAACGCGGACAGGGGTCTACGAGCAGTACTTC
CASSPRRQTRTGVYEQYF
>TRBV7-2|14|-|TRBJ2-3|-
TGTGCCAGCAGCTTAGCGCTCAGGGGGGGGGAGACGTATTTT
CASSLALRGGETYF
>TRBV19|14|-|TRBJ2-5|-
TGTGCCAGTAGGTCGACCGGGACTCCGGAGACCCAGTACTTC
CASRSTGTPETQYF
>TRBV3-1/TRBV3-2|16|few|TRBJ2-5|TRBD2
TGTGCCAGCAGCCAAGGACTAGCGTGGGGAGGAGAGACCCAGTACTTC
CASSQGLAWGGETQYF
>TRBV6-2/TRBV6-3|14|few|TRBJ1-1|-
TGTGCCAGCAGTTACCTCCCCGGGGGCACTGAAGCTTTCTTT
CASSYLPGGTEAFF
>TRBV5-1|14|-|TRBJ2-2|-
TGCGCCAGCAGGCACAGGGGGGGCACCGGGGAGCTGTTTTTT
CASRHRGGTGELFF
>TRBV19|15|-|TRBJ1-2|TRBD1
TGTGCCACTACGACAGACCATCACAGGGGTCTGGGCTACACCTTC
CATTTDHHRGLGYTF
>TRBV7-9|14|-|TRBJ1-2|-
TGTGCCAGCAGCTTACACAGTATCAACTATGGCTACACCTTC
CASSLHSINYGYTF
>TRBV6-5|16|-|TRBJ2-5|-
TGTGCCAGCAGTTCCCCGGCTAGCCCGAAGGAAGAGACCCAGTACTTC
CASSSPASPKEETQYF
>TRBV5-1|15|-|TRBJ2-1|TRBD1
TGCGCCAGCAGCTTGGGACAGGGGGCGCCGAATGAGCAGTTCTTC
CASSLGQGAPNEQFF
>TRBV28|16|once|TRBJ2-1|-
TGTGCCAGCAGTTTATACGGGAGAAGCTCCTACAATGAGCAGTTCTTC
CASSLYGRSSYNEQFF
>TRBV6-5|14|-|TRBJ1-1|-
TGTGCCAGCATTGGGGGCGCGTTGGGCACTGAAGCTTTCTTT
CASIGGALGTEAFF
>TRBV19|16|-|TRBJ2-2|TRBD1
TGTGCCAGTAGTATAGTGACAGGGTGGGACACCGGGGAGCTGTTTTTT
CASSIVTGWDTGELFF
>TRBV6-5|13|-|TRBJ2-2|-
TGTGCCAGCAGTTACACTTTCACCGGGGAGCTGTTTTTT
CASSYTFTGELFF
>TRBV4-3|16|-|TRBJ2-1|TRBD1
TGCGCCAGCAGCCTTCGTCCCGGGACAGGGGGTCATGAGCAGTTCTTC
CASSLRPGTGGHEQFF
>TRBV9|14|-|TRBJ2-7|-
TGTGCCAGCAGCGTAGGGGGGGTTTCCTACGAGCAGTACTTC
CASSVGGVSYEQYF
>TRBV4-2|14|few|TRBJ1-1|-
TGTGCCAGCAGCCAACAGAATATGAACACTGAAGCTTTCTTT
CASSQQNMNTEAFF
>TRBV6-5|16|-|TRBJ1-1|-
TGTGCCAGCAGTTACTCTGGGGCAGGCCGGGGCACTGAAGCTTTCTTT
CASSYSGAGRGTEAFF
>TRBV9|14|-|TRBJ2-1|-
TGTGCCAGCAGCGACATCCAGGGGTACAATGAGCAGTTCTTC
CASSDIQGYNEQFF
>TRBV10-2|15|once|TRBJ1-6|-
TGCGCCAGCAGTGAGTCGTGGAGGGACAATTCACCCCTCCACTTT
CASSESWRDNSPLHF
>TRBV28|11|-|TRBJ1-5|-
TGTGCCAGCAGTTTCGGCCAGCCCCAGCATTTT
CASSFGQPQHF
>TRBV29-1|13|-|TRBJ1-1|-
TGCAGCGTTGTGCGCGGACAGAACACTGAAGCTTTCTTT
CSVVRGQNTEAFF
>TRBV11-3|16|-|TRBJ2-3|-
TGTGCCAGCAGCTTAAGGGGGGACCAAGGCACAGATACGCAGTATTTT
CASSLRGDQGTDTQYF
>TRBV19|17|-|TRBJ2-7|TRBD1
TGTGCCAGTAGTATTTTCTTTGGCGGGACAGGGGGCGTCGAGCAGTACTTC
CASSIFFGGTGGVEQYF
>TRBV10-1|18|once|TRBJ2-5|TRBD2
TGCGCCAGCCCTGTGTTTTACGGGAGGGCCCGCATTCAAGAGACCCAGTACTTC
CASPVFYGRARIQETQYF
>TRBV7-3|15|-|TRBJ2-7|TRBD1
TGTGCCAGCAGCCTAACCGGGACAGGGGTATACGAGCAGTACTTC
CASSLTGTGVYEQYF
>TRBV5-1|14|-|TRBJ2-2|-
TGCGCCAGCAGTTCGAACCCAGGGACCGGGGAGCTGTTTTTT
CASSSNPGTGELFF
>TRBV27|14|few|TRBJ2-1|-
TGTGCCAGCAGAGGGGTAGCTAAAATCGATGAGCAGTTCTTC
CASRGVAKIDEQFF
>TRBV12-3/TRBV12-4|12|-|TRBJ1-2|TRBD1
TGTGCCAGTGGGGGACAGGGGTATGGCTACACCTTC
CASGGQGYGYTF
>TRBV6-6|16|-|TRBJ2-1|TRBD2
TGTGCCAGCAGTTCTTATACTAGCGGGATTGGCCATGAGCAGTTCTTC
CASSSYTSGIGHEQFF
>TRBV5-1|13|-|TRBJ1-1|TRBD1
TGCGCCAGCAGCTCGGACAGGGACACTGAAGCTTTCTTT
CASSSDRDTEAFF
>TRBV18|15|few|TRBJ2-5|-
TGTGCCAGCTCACCATCTCTCACAGACCAAGAGACCCAGTACTTC
CASSPSLTDQETQYF
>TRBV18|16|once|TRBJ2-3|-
TGTGCCAGCTCACCAATCCAGGGTGGTGAGACAGATACGCAGTATTTT
CASSPIQGGETDTQYF
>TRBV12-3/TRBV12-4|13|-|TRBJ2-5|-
TGTGCCAGCAGATCCGTAGTAGAAGAGACCCAGTACTTC
CASRSVVEETQYF
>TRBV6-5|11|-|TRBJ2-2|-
TGTGCCAGCAGGTGGGGGGGGGAGCTGTTTTTT
CASRWGGELFF
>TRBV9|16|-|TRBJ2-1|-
TGTGCCAGCAGCGTAGGAGGAGGGTCCACGTACAATGAGCAGTTCTTC
CASSVGGGSTYNEQFF
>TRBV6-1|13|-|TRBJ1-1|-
TGTGCCAGCAGTGAATATATGAACACTGAAGCTTTCTTT
CASSEYMNTEAFF
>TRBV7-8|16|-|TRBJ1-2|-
TGTGCCAGCAGCTTAGGGAGTCTTATCCCTAACGGGGGCTACACCTTC
CASSLGSLIPNGGYTF
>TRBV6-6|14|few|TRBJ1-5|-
TGTGCCAGCAGCCCCCTCGGGGGGAATCAGCCCCAGCATTTT
CASSPLGGNQPQHF
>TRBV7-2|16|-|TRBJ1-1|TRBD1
TGTGCCAGCAGCCCAAACAGGGGTTTAAGGGGCACTGAAGCTTTCTTT
CASSPNRGLRGTEAFF
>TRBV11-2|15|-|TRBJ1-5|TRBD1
TGTGCCAGCAGCTCCGGGACAGGGCGCGGTCAGCCCCAGCATTTT
CASSSGTGRGQPQHF
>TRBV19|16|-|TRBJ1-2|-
TGTGCCAGTAGCACCCGGGACCTCAGAGGGATCTATGGCTACACCTTC
CASSTRDLRGIYGYTF
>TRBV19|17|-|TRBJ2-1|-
TGTGCCAGTAGTATACCCCCGACAGGGAGGTTCTTGGGTGAGCAGTTCTTC
CASSIPPTGRFLGEQFF
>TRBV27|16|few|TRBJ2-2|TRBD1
TGTGCCAGCAGTTTATCCGGGACAGCGAACACCGGGGAGCTGTTTTTT
CASSLSGTANTGELFF
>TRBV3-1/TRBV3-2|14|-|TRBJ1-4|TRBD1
TGTGCCAGCAGTCGCAGGGGGCCCGGTGAAAAACTGTTTTTT
CASSRRGPGEKLFF